This TCR beta chain was found in a study of T cell responses to AZD1222 COVID-19 vaccine. Study-level findings and limits: At baseline, just a handful of AZD1222 recipients tested seropositive.

The CDR3 is made up of 11 amino acids. Trimming left V 8 bases short and J 4 bases short, with 8 bases between. Clones were read by immunoSEQ multiplex PCR, and TCRdb kept only the in-frame ones, dropping some. The sample contains over 55,000 clones, roughly 84% of which appear only once. As concerns this clone: Its target is unknown.

The chain couples TRBV12-3 or TRBV12-4 to TRBJ1-1; D remains unclear. The specimen comprised peripheral blood, sampled on day 0 of AZD1222 vaccination. This clonotype originated in an adult in good health. The CDR3 DNA is TGTGCCAGCTCGGGGATCACTGAAGCTTTCTTT. It yields the protein CASSGITEAFF.